Below, 22 T cell receptor beta chains from the same sample are listed, as sequenced in a study of T cells in Graves' hyperthyroidism and ophthalmopathy. RNA transcripts gave rise to amplified TCR beta CDR3 regions. When the TCR CDR3 underwent first-round RT-PCR, the HTBI primer set was used. TCRdb recomputed calls from the multiplex PCR reads with MiXCR, one row per CDR3 protein. There are 500,000 to 650,000 distinct CDR3 sequences in the sample; just under 20% occur only once, and less than 55% lies in the top ten. Specimen: blood. These TCRs come from a man aged 40-50 years with Graves' ophthalmopathy.

The V gene is TRBV20-1, the J gene TRBJ2-7, with D possibly called TRBD1 or TRBD2 (6 bases each). Germline V gene data show CDR1 as DFQATT and CDR2 as SNEGSKA (reference sequence). There are 16 residues in the CDR3. V was shortened by 2 bases and J by 4 bases, with 21 bases between the two germline ends. The chain's CDR3 is CSARKINREVEYEQYF. The CDR3 DNA reads TGCAGTGCTAGAAAAATCAACAGGGAGGTAGAGTACGAGCAGTACTTC.

This clonotype was picked up many times. The chain carries TRBV7-8 and TRBJ2-5; 8 bases agree with TRBD1. CDR3 length: 16 residues. The trim removed 5 bases at V and 0 bases at J, leaving 8 bases unmatched. The germline CDR1 and CDR2 sequences are SGHVS and FQNEAQ. The CDR3 loop reads CASSTGDRPYQETQYF. The CDR3 coding sequence is TGTGCCAGCAGCACGGGGGACAGGCCGTACCAAGAGACCCAGTACTTC.

This clonotype has a count of ten or more. This chain connects TRBV7-9 to TRBJ2-1; 10 bases line up with TRBD1. V shed 0 bases, J shed 1 base, and the junction held 0 bases outside the gene matches. Germline-derived CDR1 and CDR2 are SEHNR and FQNEAQ (reference sequence). This CDR3 is 16 amino acids long. The CDR3 is CASSLAGQGSYNEQFF. The CDR3 nucleotides are TGTGCCAGCAGCTTAGCGGGACAGGGGTCCTACAATGAGCAGTTCTTC.

This clonotype was counted only a few times. This sequence joins TRBV18 and TRBJ2-1; the D gene is possibly TRBD2 (5 bases). V was pared by 0 bases and J by 11 bases, with 11 bases between. Germline V lookup: CDR1 KGHSH, CDR2 LQKENI. The length of the CDR3 is 13 residues. The CDR3: CASSPPEDFKQFF. The CDR3 bases are TGTGCCAGCTCACCACCCGAGGACTTTAAGCAGTTCTTC. The full variable domain, rest sourced from reference TRBV18 and TRBJ2-1, is NAGVMQNPRHLVRRRGQEARLRCSPMKGHSHVYWYRQLPEEGLKFMVYLQKENIIDESGMPKERFSAEFPKEGPSILRIQQVVRGDSAAYFCASSPPEDFKQFFGPGTRLTVL.

This clonotype was detected a few times. The rearrangement joins TRBV20-1 to TRBJ1-5; 7 bases match TRBD1. This CDR3 comprises 13 residues. V shed 4 bases, J shed 7 bases, and the junction held 7 bases outside the gene matches. The germline V gene has CDR1 DFQATT and CDR2 SNEGSKA (reference sequence). DNA for the CDR3: TGCAGTGCTAAGGTACAGGGGCGACAGCCCCAGCATTTT. Amino acid sequence: CSAKVQGRQPQHF.

The genes are TRBV15 and TRBJ2-7; possibly TRBD1 for D (6 bases). The CDR3 runs 14 residues. V shed 7 bases and J shed 5 bases, with 18 bases lying between them. CDR1 LNHNV and CDR2 YYDKDF come from the germline V gene (reference sequence). Here the CDR3 reads CATKTGIGNHEQYF. CDR3 DNA sequence: TGTGCCACCAAAACAGGGATAGGTAACCACGAGCAGTACTTC.

The rearrangement links TRBV3-1 to TRBJ2-2, with 7 bases aligning to TRBD2. V dropped 0 bases and J dropped 4; count of bases not matched to a gene: 11. The germline V gene has CDR1 LGHDT and CDR2 YNNKEL (reference sequence). This CDR3 has 18 amino acids. The CDR3 nucleotides read TGTGCCAGCAGCCAAGAGGCGGGAGAGCACTGGAGCACCGGGGAGCTGTTTTTT. Its translation: CASSQEAGEHWSTGELFF.

In its sample, this clonotype was seen many times. V and J are TRBV2 and TRBJ2-3; the D gene could be TRBD1 or TRBD2 (6 bases each). V lost 5 bases and J lost 0, with 12 bases in between. This CDR3 comprises 15 residues. Germline V gives CDR1 SNHLY, CDR2 FYNNEI. CDR3 amino acids: CASSSRGQSTDTQYF. For the CDR3, the DNA is TGTGCCAGCAGTTCCCGGGGGCAAAGCACAGATACGCAGTATTTT.

As regards this clonotype: A much larger clone lies a single base off, so this may be a read error. The chain carries TRBV7-6 and TRBJ2-7, with 8 bases lining up with TRBD1. The germline gives CDR1 SGHVS, CDR2 FNYEAQ. This CDR3 is built from 17 residues. The CDR3 region is CVSSPGVGGQGAVEQYF. Written as DNA, the CDR3 is TGTGTCAGCAGCCCGGGGGTCGGAGGGCAGGGGGCAGTCGAGCAGTACTTC.

This chain connects TRBV7-9 to TRBJ2-5; 11 bases map to TRBD1. Germline-derived CDR1 and CDR2 are SEHNR and FQNEAQ (reference sequence). After removal of 8 bases from V and 5 bases from J, the junction contained 7 bases not matched to a gene. This CDR3 has 14 residues. CDR3 loop: CASRTGGAVETQYF. The CDR3 DNA follows: TGTGCCAGCCGGACAGGGGGCGCGGTGGAGACCCAGTACTTC.

This clonotype was counted a few times. The DNA for the CDR3 is TGTGCCCGACAGGGGCTCAGTGGAAACACCATATATTTT. Residues: CARQGLSGNTIYF. V is TRBV30 and J is TRBJ1-3; 8 bases line up with TRBD1. Trimming cost V 8 bases and J 3 bases; bases outside gene matches: 6. Germline V gene sequence: CDR1 GTSNPN, CDR2 SVGIG (reference sequence). The CDR3 extends over 13 amino acids.

As to this clonotype: One junction end disagrees with the germline gene, perhaps due to a read error. This chain uses TRBV3-1 with TRBJ2-7; tentatively, D is TRBD1 (6 bases). The CDR3 totals 12 residues. Germline CDR1 LGHDT, CDR2 YNNKEL (reference sequence). The CDR3 reads CVSSPRTAEQYF. CDR3 nucleotide sequence: TGTGTCAGCAGCCCACGGACAGCCGAGCAGTACTTC.

In its sample, this clonotype was seen many times. At one of its ends the junction is not consistent with the germline gene, which may arise from a read error. The chain is built from TRBV5-1 and TRBJ2-2; 7 nucleotides agree with TRBD2. The CDR3 is made up of 15 amino acids. Germline V lookup: CDR1 SGHRS, CDR2 YFSETQ. The CDR3 spells CASSRGLANTGELFF. The CDR3 nucleotides read TGTGCCAGCAGTCGCGGACTAGCGAACACCGGGGAGCTGTTTTTT.

Concerning this clonotype itself: This may be a read error: a much more frequent sequence differs by one nucleotide. This sequence joins TRBV13 and TRBJ2-1; 8 nucleotides line up with TRBD1. Per germline, CDR1 PRHDT and CDR2 FYEKMQ (reference sequence). The CDR3 has 14 residues. The CDR3 nucleotides are TGTGCCAGCAGTTCCGGGACAGGATTCAATGAGCAGCTCTTC. Translation: CASSSGTGFNEQLF.

As regards this clonotype: A much more abundant neighbour one base away suggests this may be a read error. The chain has TRBV7-3 and TRBJ2-3; D is unclear. The germline V gene has CDR1 SGHTA and CDR2 FQGTGA. The CDR3 length is 12 residues. Written as DNA, the CDR3 is TGTGCCGGCAGCCATATGGGGGATACGCAGTATTTT. Translation gives CAGSHMGDTQYF.

This clonotype occurred many times. V is TRBV27 and J is TRBJ2-6; D unclear. CDR3 size: 14 residues. V lost 10 bases and J 3 bases, leaving 13 bases between the germline ends. The germline V gene has CDR1 MNHEY and CDR2 SMNVEV (reference sequence). The CDR3 reads CATSLLVGANVLTF. Here the CDR3 DNA reads TGTGCCACCTCCCTCTTGGTTGGGGCCAACGTCCTGACTTTC.

J is TRBJ2-2 and V is TRBV7-2; 7 bases are a match to TRBD2. The CDR3 runs to 17 residues. The germline V gene encodes CDR1 SGHTA and CDR2 FQGNSA. V was pared by 1 base and J by 0 bases, with 5 bases of the junction left unmatched. In nucleotides, the CDR3 is TGTGCCAGCAGCTTAGTGGCTAGCGGAACGAACACCGGGGAGCTGTTTTTT. Encoded protein: CASSLVASGTNTGELFF.

This clonotype was seen ten or more times. The rearrangement joins TRBV12-3 or TRBV12-4 to TRBJ2-1; 7 positions agree with TRBD2. Germline trimming cut 2 bases from V and 2 bases from J; bases unmatched to any gene: 12. The CDR3 has 18 amino acids. CDR3 region: CASSLKGGSGPAYNEQFF. In DNA form, the CDR3 reads TGTGCCAGCAGTTTAAAAGGTGGTAGCGGGCCGGCCTACAATGAGCAGTTCTTC.

At least ten counts were recorded for this clonotype. The chain couples TRBV6-1 to TRBJ2-1; the match to TRBD2 covers 10 bases. Looked up from germline, CDR1 is MNHNS and CDR2 is SASEGT. The CDR3 is 15 amino acids. Losses at the gene ends were 6 bases for V and 3 bases for J; bases not matched to a gene: 5. The CDR3 region is CASSFLAGVYNEQFF. The CDR3 DNA reads TGTGCCAGCAGCTTTCTAGCGGGAGTCTACAATGAGCAGTTCTTC.

This chain connects TRBV6-5 to TRBJ2-7; 7 bases are shared with TRBD1. CDR1 is MNHEY, CDR2 SVGAGI, per germline. The V gene end was trimmed by 0 bases and the J gene end by 2 bases; junction bases not matched to a gene: 4. CDR3 length: 15 amino acids. The DNA for the CDR3 is TGTGCCAGCAGTTACTCCCGGACAGGAGCCTACGAGCAGTACTTC. Its translation: CASSYSRTGAYEQYF.

As for this clonotype: One end of the junction fails to match germline, which may point to a read error. The J gene is TRBJ2-1, the V gene TRBV4-3; 8 bases agree with TRBD1. The germline V gene encodes CDR1 LGHNA and CDR2 YSLEER. The length of the CDR3 is 18 residues. CDR3 sequence reads: CTSSQDPTGGYSINEQFF. The CDR3 nucleotides are TGCACCAGCAGCCAAGACCCTACAGGGGGATACTCAATTAATGAGCAGTTCTTC.

This clonotype was seen a few times. The chain carries TRBV3-1 and TRBJ2-1; 10 positions agree with TRBD1. J lost 0 bases, V lost 2 bases, and 13 bases had no gene match. The CDR3 loop spans 20 amino acids. CDR1 is LGHDT, CDR2 YNNKEL, per germline (reference sequence). The CDR3 reads CASSQPLRRDRGVSYNEQFF. The CDR3 nucleotides are TGTGCCAGCAGCCAACCACTACGACGGGACAGGGGAGTCTCCTACAATGAGCAGTTCTTC.